This T cell receptor beta chain was observed in a study of blood T cells in healthy people across ages. Per sample, extraction of total RNA gave at least 5 micrograms in every case. For the second PCR, which ran for about 6 to 11 cycles, a sample-barcoded 5' primer and a J-beta primer mix were used. TCRdb reanalysed the 5' RACE reads using MiXCR and keeps one entry per CDR3 protein. The table records 1.5 million to 2 million distinct CDR3 sequences, around half of them present only once. This CDR3 has 14 amino acids. Looked up from germline, CDR1 is SGHTA and CDR2 is FQGNSA. V shed 5 bases and J shed 3 bases, with 12 bases lying between them.

This TCR came from a woman aged 40 to 50 in good health. The V gene is TRBV7-2, the J gene TRBJ2-3; D ambiguous. Sequencing input: blood. CDR3 DNA: TGTGCCAGCAGCAAAAGGGCCGTGACAGATACGCAGTATTTT. Protein: CASSKRAVTDTQYF.